The 28 T cell receptor beta chains presented below share a single source sample, sequenced in a study of CD8+ T cells in alopecia areata. Extracted from the samples, RNA was reverse transcribed into cDNA to serve as the sequencing template. The data were produced by immunoSEQ multiplex PCR, yet TCRdb's version contains in-frame clones alone and is incomplete. The table records 30,000 to 35,000 clones, roughly 53% of them present only once. Sequencing input: NKG2D-high CD8+ T cells sorted from blood. The receptors derive from a human donor with alopecia areata.

The J gene is TRBJ2-3, the V gene TRBV7-2; 11 bases fit TRBD2. This CDR3 is 15 amino acids long. J gave up 4 bases and V 3 bases, and 3 bases lay outside the gene matches. Per the germline V gene, CDR1 is SGHTA and CDR2 is FQGNSA. The CDR3 here is CASSLTSGTADTQYF. The CDR3, as DNA: TGTGCCAGCAGCTTGACTAGCGGGACCGCAGATACGCAGTATTTT.

J is TRBJ2-5 and V is TRBV7-8; TRBD2 might be the D (7 bases). In germline, CDR1 is SGHVS, CDR2 FQNEAQ. Trimming removed 5 bases at V and 4 bases at J, with 17 bases between. The CDR3 length is 15 residues. Here the CDR3 reads CASSRQGGGLETQYF. CDR3 coding DNA: TGTGCCAGCAGCAGACAAGGGGGGGGGCTAGAGACCCAGTACTTC.

The chain joins TRBV29-1 to TRBJ2-5, with D maybe TRBD1 (5 bases). The CDR3 extends over 11 amino acids. Between the trimmed V and J ends, which lost 6 bases and 5 bases, there was a span of 10 bases. The germline CDR1 and CDR2 sequences are SQVTM and ANQGSEA. The CDR3 bases are TGCAGCGTGCGAAAGGGGGAGACCCAGTACTTC. It specifies CSVRKGETQYF.

The chain uses TRBV4-3 and TRBJ2-5; D is perhaps TRBD2 (5 bases). Germline assignment: CDR1 LGHNA and CDR2 YSLEER. The CDR3 is 15 amino acids. The V and J ends lost 3 bases and 4 bases respectively, with 15 bases between them. The CDR3 DNA reads as TGCGCCAGCAGCCACACCTTGGAGGCGGGAGAGACCCAGTACTTC. Translated, it gives CASSHTLEAGETQYF.

The table lists this clone with a few counts. This chain uses TRBV7-9 with TRBJ2-6; 9 bases align to TRBD1. V gave up 5 bases and J gave up 0 bases; unmatched junction bases: 11. The length of the CDR3 is 19 residues. Germline CDR1 reads SEHNR; CDR2 reads FQNEAQ (reference sequence). CDR3 region: CASSARPGQGNSGANVLTF. In DNA, the CDR3 is TGTGCCAGCAGCGCACGTCCGGGACAGGGCAACTCTGGGGCCAACGTCCTGACTTTC.

The gene calls are TRBV7-6 and TRBJ2-1, with D perhaps TRBD1 or TRBD2 (5 bases each). The CDR3 runs to 14 residues. V was shortened by 5 bases and J by 10 bases, with 18 bases between the two germline ends. Germline CDR1 SGHVS, CDR2 FNYEAQ. The CDR3 DNA reads TGTGCCAGCAGCCCTCCCTCTCGAGGGGAGGAGCAGTTCTTC. Translation: CASSPPSRGEEQFF. Complete variable domain (other parts from reference TRBV7-6 and TRBJ2-1): GAGVSQSPRYKVTKRGQDVALRCDPISGHVSLYWYRQALGQGPEFLTYFNYEAQQDKSGLPNDRFSAERPEGSISTLTIQRTEQRDSAMYRCASSPPSRGEEQFFGPGTRLTVL.

This chain uses TRBV29-1 with TRBJ2-7; 9 bases line up with TRBD1. Trimming removed 6 bases from V and 0 bases from J; junction bases left unmatched: 9. The CDR3 covers 15 residues. Germline-derived CDR1 and CDR2 are SQVTM and ANQGSEA. The chain's CDR3 is CSVAGTGTSSYEQYF. In DNA, the CDR3 is TGCAGCGTGGCCGGGACAGGGACCAGCTCCTACGAGCAGTACTTC.

This clone was seen a handful of times. The gene calls are TRBV11-3 and TRBJ2-7; unclear D gene. The germline V and J ends were trimmed by 7 bases and 5 bases, with 21 bases remaining between them. The CDR3 extends over 15 amino acids. From germline, CDR1 is SGHNT and CDR2 YENEEA. CDR3 in DNA: TGTGCCAGCACTAGGAGAAGGGTCGGACGTGACGAGCAGTACTTC. Encoded protein: CASTRRRVGRDEQYF.

The chain combines TRBV5-1 with TRBJ2-5; 9 bases are a match to TRBD2. The germline CDR1 and CDR2 sequences are SGHRS and YFSETQ. After removal of 2 bases from V and 1 base from J, the junction contained 18 bases not matched to a gene. The CDR3 totals 20 residues. This chain's CDR3 is CASSFPDPPRLAERQETQYF. The CDR3 coding sequence is TGCGCCAGCAGCTTCCCAGATCCACCCCGACTAGCGGAACGCCAAGAGACCCAGTACTTC. Full variable domain (rest looked up from reference TRBV5-1 and TRBJ2-5): KAGVTQTPRYLIKTRGQQVTLSCSPISGHRSVSWYQQTPGQGLQFLFEYFSETQRNKGNFPGRFSGRQFSNSRSEMNVSTLELGDSALYLCASSFPDPPRLAERQETQYFGPGTRLLVL.

This clone was seen more than once but under ten times. This sequence joins TRBV10-3 and TRBJ1-4; D gene uncertain. CDR3 length equals 17 residues. Trimming removed 1 base from V and 0 bases from J, with 12 bases in between. Germline lookup yields CDR1 ENHRY and CDR2 SYGVKD. CDR3 bases: TGTGCCATCAGTGAGTTTGCGGGCGCAACAACTAATGAAAAACTGTTTTTT. This encodes CAISEFAGATTNEKLFF.

This chain uses TRBV7-2 with TRBJ2-5, with 8 positions matching TRBD1. The trim removed 5 bases at V and 5 bases at J, leaving 10 bases unmatched. There are 15 residues in the CDR3. The V gene's germline CDR1 is SGHTA and CDR2 FQGNSA. CDR3 residues: CASSVWTGLLETQYF. The CDR3 nucleotides are TGTGCCAGCAGCGTATGGACAGGGTTATTGGAGACCCAGTACTTC.

The chain combines TRBV5-1 with TRBJ1-1; D uncertain. Germline V lookup: CDR1 SGHRS, CDR2 YFSETQ. Trimming removed 4 bases from V and 3 bases from J, with 13 bases in between. This CDR3 spans 14 amino acids. The CDR3 region is CASSPGPSYTEAFF. DNA for the CDR3: TGCGCCAGCAGCCCAGGACCGAGCTACACTGAAGCTTTCTTT.

The chain joins TRBV27 to TRBJ2-1; D tentatively fits TRBD1 or TRBD2 (5 bases each). Germline CDR1 reads MNHEY; CDR2 reads SMNVEV (reference sequence). The CDR3 has 13 amino acids. Trimming took 2 bases from V and 8 from J, leaving 10 bases between them. CDR3 DNA: TGTGCCAGCAGTTTAGGGGGTGCCGATGAGCAGTTCTTC. Its translation is CASSLGGADEQFF.

V is TRBV7-9 and J is TRBJ1-3; D remains unclear. Deletions cut 2 bases from V and 0 bases from J, with 8 bases between. Germline V gene lookup returns CDR1 SEHNR and CDR2 FQNEAQ (reference sequence). The CDR3 sequence is 15 residues long. The CDR3 nucleotides read TGTGCCAGCAGCTTAACATGGTCCTCTGGAAACACCATATATTTT. Its translation: CASSLTWSSGNTIYF.

V gene TRBV10-1 combines with J gene TRBJ2-2; D is perhaps TRBD1 (5 bases). The CDR3 has 14 amino acids. The germline V and J ends were trimmed by 6 bases and 0 bases, with 8 bases remaining between them. Germline V CDR1 and CDR2: WNHNN, SYGVQD (reference sequence). CDR3 sequence reads: CASRADTNTGELFF. CDR3 nucleotide sequence: TGCGCCAGCAGGGCGGACACGAACACCGGGGAGCTGTTTTTT.

V and J are TRBV2 and TRBJ2-1; 13 bases map to TRBD2. The V segment lost 9 bases and the J segment 7 bases; nucleotides outside the gene matches: 9. The CDR3 is 15 amino acids. Germline V gives CDR1 SNHLY, CDR2 FYNNEI. The CDR3 protein is CASLRGLAGRNEQFF. CDR3 nucleotide sequence: TGTGCCAGTTTGAGGGGACTAGCGGGGAGGAATGAGCAGTTCTTC.

The chain joins TRBV27 to TRBJ2-7; D may be TRBD2 (6 bases). The V end was cut by 8 bases, the J end by 3 bases, with 11 bases between. The CDR3 has 12 amino acids. In germline, CDR1 is MNHEY, CDR2 SMNVEV (reference sequence). The CDR3 coding sequence is TGTGCCAGCGGTCCCGGGGGCTACGAGCAGTACTTC. As protein: CASGPGGYEQYF.

The chain joins TRBV5-8 to TRBJ2-7; D is ambiguous. The CDR3 loop spans 15 amino acids. Looked up from germline, CDR1 is SGHTS and CDR2 is YDEGEE. V was pared by 3 bases and J by 4 bases, with 17 bases between. The CDR3 protein is CASSWAVGVRYEQYF. In DNA, the CDR3 is TGTGCCAGCAGCTGGGCGGTCGGCGTGCGGTACGAGCAGTACTTC.

The J gene is TRBJ2-1, the V gene TRBV4-2; possibly TRBD2 for D (5 bases). Trimming took off 7 bases at V and 2 bases at J, with 9 bases between the two ends. The germline V gene encodes CDR1 LGHNA and CDR2 YNFKEQ. The CDR3 has 13 amino acids. The DNA for the CDR3 is TGTGCCAGCACCCCCGGGACCTACAATGAGCAGTTCTTC. Protein sequence: CASTPGTYNEQFF.

This rearrangement joins TRBV6-6 to TRBJ2-7; 8 nucleotides line up with TRBD2. The CDR3 is 15 residues long. Germline CDR1 MNHNY, CDR2 SVGAGI (reference sequence). V lost 2 bases and J lost 7; bases outside the gene matches: 10. The CDR3 reads CASSYVREGHGEQYF. The CDR3 bases are TGTGCCAGCAGTTACGTCCGGGAGGGCCATGGGGAGCAGTACTTC.

The V and J genes are TRBV9 and TRBJ2-2, with D hard to call. There are 13 residues in the CDR3. In germline, CDR1 is SGDLS, CDR2 YYNGEE. Between the trimmed V and J ends, which lost 4 bases and 1 base, there was a span of 5 bases. The CDR3 protein is CASSWENTGELFF. The CDR3 DNA is TGTGCCAGCAGCTGGGAGAACACCGGGGAGCTGTTTTTT.

This clone was recorded a few times. The V gene is TRBV14, the J gene TRBJ2-1, with 16 bases aligning to TRBD2. The CDR3 is 17 residues long. CDR1 is SGHDN and CDR2 is FVKESK in the germline V gene. V dropped 4 bases and J dropped 6; count of bases not matched to a gene: 6. CDR3 loop: CASSLGTSGRAGNEQFF. DNA of the CDR3: TGTGCCAGCAGCCTCGGGACTAGCGGGAGGGCCGGCAATGAGCAGTTCTTC.

This clone came up a few times. This chain uses TRBV14 with TRBJ2-3, with TRBD2 matching over 14 bases. V gave up 5 bases and J gave up 4 bases; unmatched junction bases: 11. Germline V gene data show CDR1 as SGHDN and CDR2 as FVKESK. CDR3 size: 18 residues. CDR3 DNA sequence: TGTGCCAGCAGCAGCCCCGGGACTAGCGGGAGAAGGGCAGATACGCAGTATTTT. Translation gives CASSSPGTSGRRADTQYF.

The V gene is TRBV5-1, the J gene TRBJ2-3, with 8 nucleotides matching TRBD1. Unmatched junction bases numbered 9, after V lost 5 bases and J lost 4 bases. Per the germline V gene, CDR1 is SGHRS and CDR2 is YFSETQ. This CDR3 contains 15 residues. The CDR3: CASRDRVTWPDTQYF. The DNA of the CDR3 is TGCGCCAGCAGGGACAGGGTAACGTGGCCAGATACGCAGTATTTT. The full variable domain, its missing parts supplied by reference TRBV5-1 and TRBJ2-3, is KAGVTQTPRYLIKTRGQQVTLSCSPISGHRSVSWYQQTPGQGLQFLFEYFSETQRNKGNFPGRFSGRQFSNSRSEMNVSTLELGDSALYLCASRDRVTWPDTQYFGPGTRLTVL.

This clone came up many times. V usage is TRBV7-9 and J usage is TRBJ2-1, with D perhaps being TRBD1 or TRBD2 (7 bases each). V shed 7 bases and J shed 4 bases, with 17 bases lying between them. Germline-derived CDR1 and CDR2 are SEHNR and FQNEAQ (reference sequence). The CDR3 runs 15 residues. CDR3: CASTSRGDRYNEQFF. The DNA of the CDR3 is TGTGCCAGCACCTCCCGGGGGGACAGATACAATGAGCAGTTCTTC.

The gene calls are TRBV28 and TRBJ2-5; no clear D gene. CDR3 length: 13 amino acids. V was shortened by 0 bases and J by 2 bases, with 4 bases between the two germline ends. Germline V CDR1 and CDR2: MDHEN, SYDVKM. DNA of the CDR3: TGTGCCAGCAGTTTATGGGTACAAGAGACCCAGTACTTC. As protein: CASSLWVQETQYF.

This clone is a singleton in its sample. The V gene is TRBV27, the J gene TRBJ2-6; no clear D gene. The V gene's germline CDR1 is MNHEY and CDR2 SMNVEV (reference sequence). Trimming removed 2 bases from V and 0 bases from J, with 5 bases in between. The CDR3 has 15 amino acids. Written as DNA, the CDR3 is TGTGCCAGCAGTTTACTCCGCTCTGGGGCCAACGTCCTGACTTTC. Amino acids: CASSLLRSGANVLTF.

CDR3 DNA: TGTGCCAGCAGCCCGGACAGGGCCACCGGGGAGCTGTTTTTT. It translates to CASSPDRATGELFF. This chain joins TRBV7-3 and TRBJ2-2; 8 positions match TRBD1. This CDR3 has 14 amino acids. Germline CDR1 and CDR2: SGHTA and FQGTGA. V gave up 5 bases and J gave up 4 bases; unmatched junction bases: 3.